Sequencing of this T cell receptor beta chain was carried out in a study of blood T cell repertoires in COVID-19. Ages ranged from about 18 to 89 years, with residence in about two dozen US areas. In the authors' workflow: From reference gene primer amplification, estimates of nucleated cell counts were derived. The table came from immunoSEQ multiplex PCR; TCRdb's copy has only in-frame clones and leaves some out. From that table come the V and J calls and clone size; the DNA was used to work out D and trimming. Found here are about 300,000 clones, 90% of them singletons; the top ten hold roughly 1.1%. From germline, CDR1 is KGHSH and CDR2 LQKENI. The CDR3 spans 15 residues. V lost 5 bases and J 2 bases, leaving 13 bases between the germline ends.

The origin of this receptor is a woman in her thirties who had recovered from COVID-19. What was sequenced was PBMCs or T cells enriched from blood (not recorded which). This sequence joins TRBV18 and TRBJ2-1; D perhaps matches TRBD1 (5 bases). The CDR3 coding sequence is TGTGCCAGCTCATTGGTGCAGGGCACCTACAATGAGCAGTTCTTC. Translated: CASSLVQGTYNEQFF. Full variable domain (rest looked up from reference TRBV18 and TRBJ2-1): NAGVMQNPRHLVRRRGQEARLRCSPMKGHSHVYWYRQLPEEGLKFMVYLQKENIIDESGMPKERFSAEFPKEGPSILRIQQVVRGDSAAYFCASSLVQGTYNEQFFGPGTRLTVL.